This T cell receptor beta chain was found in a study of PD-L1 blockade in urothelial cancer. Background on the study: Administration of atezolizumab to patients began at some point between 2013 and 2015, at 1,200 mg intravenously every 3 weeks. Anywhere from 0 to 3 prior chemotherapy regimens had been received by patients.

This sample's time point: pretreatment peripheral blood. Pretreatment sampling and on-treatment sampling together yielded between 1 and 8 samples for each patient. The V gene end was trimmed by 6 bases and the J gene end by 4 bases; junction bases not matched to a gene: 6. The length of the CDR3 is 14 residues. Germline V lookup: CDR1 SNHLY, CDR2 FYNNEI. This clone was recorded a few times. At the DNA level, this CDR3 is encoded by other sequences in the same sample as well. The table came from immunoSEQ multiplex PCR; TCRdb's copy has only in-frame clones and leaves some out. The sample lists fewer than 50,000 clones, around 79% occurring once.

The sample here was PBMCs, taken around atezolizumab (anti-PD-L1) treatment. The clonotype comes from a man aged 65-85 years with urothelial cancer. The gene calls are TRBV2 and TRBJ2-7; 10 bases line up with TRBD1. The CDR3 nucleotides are TGTGCCAGCAGGAGGGACAGGGGCTCGTACGAGCAGTACTTC. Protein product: CASRRDRGSYEQYF.